The rows below give T cell receptor beta chains drawn from one sample of a study of blood T cell repertoires in COVID-19. This table comes from immunoSEQ multiplex PCR, and its TCRdb copy is limited to in-frame clones, with some not included. The sample contains 25,000 to 30,000 clones, roughly 91% of which appear only once. Sequencing input: peripheral blood. These receptors originate from a human donor in a cohort sampled during active COVID-19. The donor label of this sample is uncertain. Both conserved end residues are part of each CDR3. The D gene is left open where the match is weak. Clone size is given for some rows only: seen once, a few or many times, or a class if the clone is expanded.

v_call: TRBV6-5
j_call: TRBJ1-2
d_call: TRBD1
clone_size: .
cdr3_aa: CASSYSTGKEGYTF
cdr3_nt: TGTGCCAGCAGTTACTCGACAGGGAAGGAGGGCTACACCTTC

v_call: TRBV28
j_call: TRBJ1-2
d_call: .
clone_size: once
cdr3_aa: CASSLSPAGEYGYTF
cdr3_nt: TGTGCCAGCAGTTTATCTCCGGCAGGGGAATATGGCTACACCTTC

v_call: TRBV9
j_call: TRBJ1-6
d_call: .
clone_size: .
cdr3_aa: CASSEGGDNSPLHF
cdr3_nt: TGTGCCAGCAGCGAGGGGGGGGATAATTCACCCCTCCACTTT

v_call: TRBV6-5
j_call: TRBJ2-3
d_call: TRBD2
clone_size: .
cdr3_aa: CASSSTGGSTDTQYF
cdr3_nt: TGTGCCAGCAGTTCCACGGGGGGGAGCACAGATACGCAGTATTTT

v_call: TRBV7-2
j_call: TRBJ2-2
d_call: TRBD2
clone_size: .
cdr3_aa: CASSPLSGGTGELFF
cdr3_nt: TGTGCCAGCAGCCCGTTGAGCGGGGGAACCGGGGAGCTGTTTTTT

v_call: TRBV6-1
j_call: TRBJ1-5
d_call: TRBD1
clone_size: .
cdr3_aa: CASSEWGTAYSNQPQHF
cdr3_nt: TGTGCCAGCAGTGAATGGGGGACAGCTTATAGCAATCAGCCCCAGCATTTT

v_call: TRBV18
j_call: TRBJ2-5
d_call: .
clone_size: .
cdr3_aa: CASSPTVPSRGYQETQYF
cdr3_nt: TGTGCCAGCTCACCAACGGTACCAAGCAGAGGGTACCAAGAGACCCAGTACTTC

v_call: TRBV19
j_call: TRBJ1-3
d_call: .
clone_size: .
cdr3_aa: CASSGTKGNTIYF
cdr3_nt: TGTGCCAGTAGCGGGACAAAAGGAAACACCATATATTTT

v_call: TRBV7-8
j_call: TRBJ2-5
d_call: TRBD2
clone_size: .
cdr3_aa: CASSRGALKLAGVGETQYF
cdr3_nt: TGTGCCAGCAGCCGTGGGGCATTGAAACTAGCGGGGGTAGGGGAGACCCAGTACTTC

v_call: TRBV5-6
j_call: TRBJ2-7
d_call: .
clone_size: .
cdr3_aa: CASTGIGAPYEQYF
cdr3_nt: TGTGCCAGCACCGGAATAGGGGCTCCCTACGAGCAGTACTTC

v_call: TRBV9
j_call: TRBJ2-3
d_call: TRBD2
clone_size: .
cdr3_aa: CASSVRLAGSDTQYF
cdr3_nt: TGTGCCAGCAGCGTAAGACTAGCGGGGTCCGATACGCAGTATTTT

v_call: TRBV7-8
j_call: TRBJ2-7
d_call: .
clone_size: .
cdr3_aa: CASSLVTGSYEQYF
cdr3_nt: TGTGCCAGCAGCTTGGTTACAGGTTCCTACGAGCAGTACTTC